The rows below give T cell receptor beta chains drawn from one sample of a study of OX40 agonist ivuxolimab in advanced cancers. TCRdb's copy holds only in-frame clones and misses some; the assay was immunoSEQ multiplex PCR. The sample has 85,000 to 100,000 clones; about 90% are singletons. Material: CD4+ or CD8+ T cells sorted from blood, obtained in a trial of the OX40 agonist ivuxolimab. These receptors all come from an adult with an advanced solid tumor such as melanoma, head and neck, liver or kidney cancer. CDR3s include the opening cysteine and the closing phenylalanine or tryptophan. A D gene is named only where the DNA matches it firmly.

TRBV28	TRBJ2-2	.	CASSLRDRELFF
TRBV5-1	TRBJ2-1	.	CASSPMTSSYNEQFF
TRBV5-6	TRBJ1-2	.	CASSDNPLGGYTF
TRBV27	TRBJ1-2	.	CASSPMAWSYGYTF
TRBV27	TRBJ2-3	TRBD2	CASNAARGGTDTQYF
TRBV2	TRBJ2-5	TRBD1	CASSGNRGETQYF
TRBV18	TRBJ2-7	TRBD2	CASSPLAGVYEQYF
TRBV19	TRBJ1-2	.	CASSIESAGGKEYGYTF
TRBV19	TRBJ2-1	.	CASSMGNSVGEQFF
TRBV29-1	TRBJ2-7	.	CSVGGGVAYEQYF
TRBV7-2	TRBJ1-6	.	CASSLRGADSPLHF
TRBV7-2	TRBJ2-1	TRBD2	CASSANGLVYEQFF
TRBV6-5	TRBJ1-2	.	CASSRPTNYGYTF
TRBV6-5	TRBJ2-1	TRBD2	CASSRSGLGDSEQFF
TRBV4-3	TRBJ1-1	TRBD1	CASSQGDRGSPEAFF
TRBV29-1	TRBJ1-1	TRBD1	CSVQTDRDGKAFF
TRBV6-1	TRBJ1-4	.	CASRSPGDPNEKLFF
TRBV4-2	TRBJ2-2	.	CASSHSGVVIAGELFF
TRBV27	TRBJ1-2	.	CASSSPGANYGYTF
TRBV7-2	TRBJ2-2	TRBD2	CASSSVAGNTGELFF
TRBV19	TRBJ2-1	TRBD2	CASREGTSGDEQFF
TRBV28	TRBJ1-1	TRBD1	CASSPPGQVNTEAFF
TRBV19	TRBJ1-1	TRBD1	CASSIDREPAFF
TRBV9	TRBJ1-2	TRBD1	CASSELDRVYGYTF
TRBV7-9	TRBJ1-1	.	CASSLSGDTEAFF
TRBV5-1	TRBJ1-3	TRBD1	CASSEGQVRNTIYF
TRBV28	TRBJ2-3	.	CASSSQGSTGF
TRBV28	TRBJ1-1	.	CASSQLDPGNTEAFF
TRBV10-2	TRBJ2-7	TRBD1	CASSGQGPYEQYF
TRBV6-6	TRBJ2-1	.	CASSQPSSYNEQFF
TRBV28	TRBJ2-7	.	CASLTPGAGEQYF
TRBV29-1	TRBJ1-1	.	CSVGTGGETEAFF
TRBV28	TRBJ1-4	TRBD1	CASSLGTGYSTNEKLFF
TRBV30	TRBJ2-5	TRBD1	CAWSVGTGVRETQYF
TRBV7-2	TRBJ2-7	TRBD1	CASSLAGQGSYEQYF
TRBV18	TRBJ2-7	TRBD1	CASSPPIGQGRYEQYF
TRBV10-3	TRBJ1-2	TRBD1	CAIRGGNYGYTF
TRBV27	TRBJ1-6	.	CASSLRRAQSPLHF
TRBV11-2	TRBJ2-5	TRBD1	CASTTGPETQYF
TRBV10-3	TRBJ1-1	.	CAISATAGDGAFF
TRBV4-3	TRBJ1-3	.	CASSQVQGFSGNTIYF
TRBV7-9	TRBJ1-1	.	CASSFAGAGTEAFF
TRBV7-9	TRBJ2-7	.	CASSQTGTDSYEQYF
TRBV12-2	TRBJ1-6	.	CASRFSGTSVTLHF
TRBV10-1	TRBJ2-2	.	CASSSTRGRGTGELFF
TRBV9	TRBJ2-1	TRBD1	CASNSRDRDVEQFF
TRBV7-2	TRBJ2-5	TRBD2	CASTPNSGGNQETQYF
TRBV18	TRBJ2-2	TRBD2	CASAGLAGVGTGELFF
TRBV7-9	TRBJ2-7	.	CASSLSLAIYEQYF
TRBV19	TRBJ1-5	TRBD1	CASRQPGQGGLSQPQHF
TRBV6-5	TRBJ2-1	.	CASKFTGSEQFF